Each of the 17 T cell receptor beta chains below was sequenced from the same sample in a study of metastatic and nonmetastatic thyroid tumors. No patient had received any treatment before thyroid surgery. TCRdb called clones again from the PCR reads with MiXCR. The sample has approximately 38,000 clones; about 30% are singletons. Sequenced material: blood. Receptors originate from a male donor with papillary thyroid cancer or a benign thyroid nodule (not recorded which). Some clones in this sample may be carry-over from other donors' samples.

The chain combines TRBV5-1 with TRBJ2-3; 12 positions match TRBD2. The V gene end was trimmed by 1 base and the J gene end by 7 bases; junction bases not matched to a gene: 4. CDR3 length equals 15 residues. Germline CDR1 is SGHRS and CDR2 is YFSETQ. The CDR3 DNA sequence: TGCGCCAGCAGCTTGTGGCTAGCGGGAGGGAATACGCAGTATTTT. Encoded protein: CASSLWLAGGNTQYF.

This clone occurred a few times. J is TRBJ2-5 and V is TRBV6-5; 7 bases line up with TRBD1. This CDR3 has 12 amino acids. Germline loops: CDR1 MNHEY, CDR2 SVGAGI. V was pared by 8 bases and J by 7 bases, with 7 bases of the junction left unmatched. CDR3 in amino acids: CASRAPGGTQYF. CDR3 bases: TGTGCCAGCCGGGCCCCAGGGGGGACCCAGTACTTC.

V usage is TRBV20-1 and J usage is TRBJ1-6; 8 bases align to TRBD1. Germline V gene sequence: CDR1 DFQATT, CDR2 SNEGSKA (reference sequence). This CDR3 contains 13 residues. The ends lost 5 bases at V and 7 bases at J; junction bases unmatched: 4. The CDR3 DNA follows: TGCAGTGCTCGGGACAGGTCGAATTCACCCCTCCACTTT. Protein sequence: CSARDRSNSPLHF.

This clone was counted a single time. The chain recombines TRBV18 with TRBJ2-7, with 11 bases lining up with TRBD1. This CDR3 contains 15 residues. J gave up 3 bases and V 5 bases, and 6 bases lay outside the gene matches. From germline, CDR1 is KGHSH and CDR2 LQKENI. CDR3 amino acids: CASSGTGGPYYEQYF. The CDR3 bases are TGTGCCAGCTCAGGGACAGGGGGGCCTTACTACGAGCAGTACTTC.

This clone occurred a few times. V usage is TRBV20-1 and J usage is TRBJ1-5; tentatively, D is TRBD1 (5 bases). This CDR3 comprises 9 residues. Germline-derived CDR1 and CDR2 are DFQATT and SNEGSKA (reference sequence). Trimming shortened V by 7 bases and J by 7 bases, and 5 bases separated the two germline ends. The CDR3 bases are TGCAGTGGGGGGCAGCCCCAGCATTTT. Protein sequence: CSGGQPQHF.

The chain uses TRBV11-1 and TRBJ1-3, with D unclear. Trimming removed 1 base at V and 5 bases at J, with 18 bases between. This CDR3 region has 17 residues. Germline-derived CDR1 and CDR2 are SGHAT and FQDESV (reference sequence). The CDR3 DNA sequence: TGTGCCAGCAGCTTAGGGGTGGGCGGTGAAGGTCGAAACACCATATATTTT. It codes for CASSLGVGGEGRNTIYF.

The rearrangement links TRBV5-1 to TRBJ2-1; 10 bases line up with TRBD2. The CDR3 runs to 15 residues. CDR1 SGHRS and CDR2 YFSETQ come from the germline V gene. J was trimmed by 7 bases and V by 4 bases; bases with no gene match: 8. The CDR3 sequence: CASSLEGTSDNEQFF. For the CDR3, the DNA is TGCGCCAGCAGCCTCGAGGGGACTAGCGATAATGAGCAGTTCTTC.

Judged by abundance, this clone is medium-sized. J is TRBJ1-6 and V is TRBV27; the D gene is possibly TRBD1 (5 bases). V gave up 5 bases and J gave up 9 bases, with 20 bases separating them. CDR1 MNHEY and CDR2 SMNVEV come from the germline V gene (reference sequence). This CDR3 has 16 amino acids. The CDR3 coding sequence is TGTGCCAGCAGTCAGCTCCCTGACTCTGGGGGTTCACCCCTCCACTTT. Translated, it gives CASSQLPDSGGSPLHF.

There are many counts of this clone. This chain connects TRBV10-3 to TRBJ2-3, with 9 bases that match TRBD2. J was trimmed by 0 bases and V by 10 bases; bases with no gene match: 2. This CDR3 has 13 residues. Germline values: CDR1 ENHRY, CDR2 SYGVKD. In nucleotides, the CDR3 is TGTGCCACCACTAGCGGGAGCACAGATACGCAGTATTTT. The encoded protein is CATTSGSTDTQYF.

The CDR3 is CSATSGRNYNEQFF. CDR3 DNA sequence: TGCAGTGCTACTAGCGGGAGAAACTACAATGAGCAGTTCTTC. The chain employs TRBV20-1 and TRBJ2-1; TRBD2 agrees at 10 bases. Germline V CDR1 and CDR2: DFQATT, SNEGSKA (reference sequence). CDR3 size: 14 residues. V lost 4 bases and J lost 3; bases outside the gene matches: 3.

This clone was recorded at least ten times. This may arise from a read error, as a much more abundant clone is one base away. Distinct nucleotide sequences in the sample also encode this CDR3. This chain links TRBV5-1 with TRBJ2-2, with D uncertain. The CDR3 spans 14 residues. The germline V gene encodes CDR1 SGHRS and CDR2 YFSETQ. Trimming shortened V by 9 bases and J by 8 bases, and 20 bases separated the two germline ends. CDR3 in DNA: TGCGCCACCCGGACCAGCGAGCAATGGGGGGAGCTGTTTTTT. This encodes CATRTSEQWGELFF.

By sample share, this clone is medium-sized. This chain uses TRBV20-1 with TRBJ2-1, with no clear D. Germline lookup yields CDR1 DFQATT and CDR2 SNEGSKA (reference sequence). This CDR3 is 13 amino acids long. Trimming took 7 bases from V and 0 from J, leaving 10 bases between them. The chain's CDR3 is CSVGQSSYNEQFF. DNA of the CDR3: TGCAGTGTCGGGCAGTCCTCCTACAATGAGCAGTTCTTC.

The rearrangement uses TRBV20-1 and TRBJ2-1, with 14 bases lining up with TRBD2. This CDR3 comprises 15 residues. V lost 5 bases and J lost 9; bases outside the gene matches: 9. Germline V CDR1 and CDR2: DFQATT, SNEGSKA (reference sequence). This CDR3 reads CSAPKGLAGVGEQFF. DNA for the CDR3: TGCAGTGCTCCCAAGGGACTAGCGGGAGTCGGTGAGCAGTTCTTC.

By sample fraction, this clone is medium-sized. This chain connects TRBV6-1 to TRBJ2-1, with 9 bases lining up with TRBD1. Looked up from germline, CDR1 is MNHNS and CDR2 is SASEGT. This CDR3 contains 16 residues. J lost 9 bases, V lost 0 bases, and 9 bases had no gene match. CDR3 sequence reads: CASSEARGQGFGEQFF. In nucleotides, the CDR3 is TGTGCCAGCAGTGAAGCGCGGGGACAGGGCTTTGGTGAGCAGTTCTTC.

This clone was observed at least ten times. The V and J genes are TRBV10-3 and TRBJ1-3; D not certain. Germline CDR1 ENHRY, CDR2 SYGVKD. The CDR3 totals 14 residues. The CDR3 is CASGEAGSGNTIYF. CDR3 in DNA: TGTGCTAGCGGGGAGGCCGGGTCTGGAAACACCATATATTTT.

This clone was found a few times. V gene TRBV28 combines with J gene TRBJ2-3, with a tentative D call TRBD1 (6 bases). The CDR3 extends over 15 amino acids. Deletions cut 4 bases from V and 4 bases from J, with 15 bases between. Germline assignment: CDR1 MDHEN and CDR2 SYDVKM. This CDR3 is CASSWDTLVADTQYF. In DNA, the CDR3 is TGTGCCAGCAGTTGGGACACCTTAGTTGCAGATACGCAGTATTTT.

V is TRBV20-1 and J is TRBJ2-3, with 8 positions matching TRBD2. V shed 0 bases, J shed 2 bases, and the junction held 4 bases outside the gene matches. In germline, CDR1 is DFQATT, CDR2 SNEGSKA (reference sequence). The CDR3 totals 15 residues. CDR3 nucleotides: TGCAGTGCTAGAGAGGGAGCGGGAGACACAGATACGCAGTATTTT. Its translation: CSAREGAGDTDTQYF.